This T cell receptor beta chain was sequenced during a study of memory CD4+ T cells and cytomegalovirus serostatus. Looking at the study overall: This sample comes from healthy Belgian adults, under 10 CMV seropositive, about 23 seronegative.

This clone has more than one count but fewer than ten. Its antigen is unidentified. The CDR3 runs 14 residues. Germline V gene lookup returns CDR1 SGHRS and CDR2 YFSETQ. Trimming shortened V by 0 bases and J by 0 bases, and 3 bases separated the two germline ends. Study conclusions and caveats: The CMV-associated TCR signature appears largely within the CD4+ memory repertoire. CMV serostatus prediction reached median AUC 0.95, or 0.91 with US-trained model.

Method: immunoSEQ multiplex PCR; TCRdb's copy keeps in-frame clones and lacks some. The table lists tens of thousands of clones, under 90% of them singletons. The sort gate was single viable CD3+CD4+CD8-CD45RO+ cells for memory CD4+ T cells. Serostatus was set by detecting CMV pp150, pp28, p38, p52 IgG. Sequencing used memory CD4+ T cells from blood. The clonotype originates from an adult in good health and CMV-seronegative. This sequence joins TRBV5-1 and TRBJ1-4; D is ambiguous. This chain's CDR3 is CASSLGSTNEKLFF. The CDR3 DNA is TGCGCCAGCAGCTTGGGCTCAACTAATGAAAAACTGTTTTTT.